The TCR beta chain under discussion was sequenced for a study of early T cells in non-severe SARS-CoV-2 infection. Across the study: Unsorted whole blood bulk RNA was sequenced, with unpaired chains.

This CDR3 has 15 amino acids. Germline assignment: CDR1 MNHNY and CDR2 SVGAGI (reference sequence). V was clipped by 6 bases and J by 0 bases; unmatched bases: 0. Study-level points and caveats: There was a bias toward anti-spike CD8 responses in VDJdb matching, which missed private and CD4 specificities.

cDNA molecules, individually, were tagged with unique molecular identifiers. TCRdb fed the 5' RACE reads into MiXCR, producing one record per CDR3 protein. Of 68,000 or so distinct CDR3 sequences listed, 12% are singletons. This clonotype came up a few times. What it recognizes is unknown. Sequencing was done on a sample of whole blood. This chain links TRBV6-6 with TRBJ2-6, with 9 bases fitting TRBD1. The source is an adult who was a healthcare worker with PCR-confirmed SARS-CoV-2 infection or an uninfected control (not recorded which). This chain's CDR3 is CASRTGGSGANVLTF. As DNA, the CDR3 is TGTGCCAGCAGGACAGGGGGCTCTGGGGCCAACGTCCTGACTTTC.